This is a list of T cell receptor beta chains from one sample in a study of regulatory T cells in long-lasting Graves disease. One entry per CDR3 protein results from TCRdb running MiXCR on the multiplex PCR reads. This sample has under 450,000 distinct CDR3 sequences, with more than 20% found just once. The sequenced sample was peripheral blood mononuclear cells (PBMCs), obtained when the disease was refractory, from a patient treated with antithyroid drugs. The receptors were sampled from a woman in her 40s with Graves disease. The CDR3 runs from the conserved cysteine through the conserved F or W. D genes are given only for firm matches. For some rows the clone size is stated as once, few or many, or as a class when expanded; others skip it.

>few|TRBV6-1|TRBJ1-1|TRBD1
CASQEGATEAFF
TGTGCCTCCCAAGAGGGGGCCACTGAAGCTTTCTTT
>.|TRBV15|TRBJ2-3|.
CATSRRYPGLNTDTQYF
TGTGCCACCAGCAGAAGATACCCGGGACTGAACACAGATACGCAGTATTTT
>.|TRBV9|TRBJ1-1|.
CASSVVPRSSGNTEAFF
TGTGCCAGCAGCGTAGTCCCCCGCTCCTCAGGGAACACTGAAGCTTTCTTT
>many|TRBV27|TRBJ1-1|.
CASSLSRGGSTEAFF
TGTGCCAGCAGTTTGTCCAGGGGTGGTAGCACTGAAGCTTTCTTT
>.|TRBV28|TRBJ2-7|.
CATGGTAPYEQYF
TGTGCTACGGGCGGGACCGCCCCCTACGAGCAGTACTTC
>.|TRBV11-2|TRBJ2-1|.
CASSSQNEQFF
TGTGCCAGCAGCTCTCAGAATGAGCAGTTCTTC
>few|TRBV20-1|TRBJ2-4|.
CSASLLSKNIQYF
TGCAGTGCTAGTCTATTGTCCAAAAACATTCAGTACTTC
>once|TRBV20-1|TRBJ1-2|TRBD1
CSASDRGRYGYTF
TGCAGTGCTAGCGACAGGGGGCGATATGGCTACACCTTC
>many|TRBV5-1|TRBJ1-1|.
CASTLGSVYSYTEAFF
TGCGCCAGCACCCTTGGATCGGTCTACTCTTACACTGAAGCTTTCTTT
>.|TRBV6-1|TRBJ1-2|.
CATLDGNYGYTF
TGTGCCACCCTGGACGGAAACTATGGCTACACCTTC
>few|TRBV6-1|TRBJ1-1|.
CASIGIEAFF
TGTGCCAGCATAGGGATTGAAGCTTTCTTT
>many|TRBV11-1|TRBJ2-7|TRBD2
CASSGRTSGSPPYEQYF
TGTGCCAGCAGCGGCCGGACTAGCGGGAGCCCTCCCTACGAGCAGTACTTC
>few|TRBV20-1|TRBJ1-5|TRBD1
CSARDRAGNQPQHF
TGCAGTGCCAGGGACAGGGCAGGAAATCAGCCCCAGCATTTT
>.|TRBV5-1|TRBJ2-3|.
CASSGGLNTDTQYF
TGCGCCAGCAGCGGGGGACTTAACACAGATACGCAGTATTTT
>many|TRBV28|TRBJ2-7|.
CASRPTGAYEQYF
TGTGCCAGCAGGCCCACAGGAGCCTACGAGCAGTACTTC
>.|TRBV20-1|TRBJ2-2|.
CSAMGANTGELFF
TGCAGTGCTATGGGCGCGAACACCGGGGAGCTGTTTTTT
>many|TRBV27|TRBJ2-5|.
CASSPLSGETQYF
TGTGCCAGCAGTCCACTATCGGGAGAGACCCAGTACTTC
>.|TRBV15|TRBJ2-2|TRBD2
CATSRKGLAGDTGELFF
TGTGCCACCAGCAGAAAGGGACTAGCGGGAGACACCGGGGAGCTGTTTTTT
>.|TRBV7-9|TRBJ1-1|.
CASSQPGKSTEAFF
TGTGCCAGCAGCCAGCCGGGAAAGAGTACTGAAGCTTTCTTT
>.|TRBV28|TRBJ1-1|TRBD1
CASSLPGTGRSEAFF
TGTGCCAGCAGTTTACCCGGGACAGGGAGATCTGAAGCTTTCTTT
>many|TRBV10-3|TRBJ1-2|.
CAISVKGEHGYTF
TGTGCCATCAGTGTCAAAGGGGAGCATGGCTACACCTTC
>.|TRBV7-2|TRBJ2-7|.
CASSLRKGQPISYEQYF
TGTGCCAGCAGCTTAAGAAAAGGACAGCCCATCTCCTACGAGCAGTACTTC
>few|TRBV7-2|TRBJ2-2|.
CASSERQIINTGELFF
TGTGCCAGCAGCGAGAGACAGATAATAAACACCGGGGAGCTGTTTTTT
>few|TRBV7-9|TRBJ2-2|.
CASSPWGNTGELFF
TGTGCCAGCAGCCCATGGGGGAACACCGGGGAGCTGTTTTTT
>.|TRBV20-1|TRBJ2-3|.
CSARAGGILDTQYF
TGCAGTGCTAGAGCGGGGGGCATCCTGGATACGCAGTATTTT
>many|TRBV10-3|TRBJ2-7|.
CAISEGTYEQYF
TGTGCCATCAGTGAGGGCACCTACGAGCAGTACTTC
>few|TRBV12-5|TRBJ2-5|.
CASGTGETQYF
TGTGCTAGTGGGACCGGTGAGACCCAGTACTTC
>.|TRBV19|TRBJ2-3|.
CASSPRTDNTDTQYF
TGTGCCAGTAGTCCTCGGACAGACAACACAGATACGCAGTATTTT
>few|TRBV5-1|TRBJ1-3|.
CASSPDLSGNTIYF
TGCGCCAGCAGCCCGGATCTCTCTGGAAACACCATATATTTT
>once|TRBV4-1|TRBJ2-3|.
CASSQVGNTDTQYF
TGCGCCAGCAGCCAAGTTGGAAACACAGATACGCAGTATTTT
>few|TRBV20-1|TRBJ1-1|.
CSAVDTEAFF
TGCAGTGCTGTAGACACTGAAGCTTTCTTT
>few|TRBV5-6|TRBJ1-1|.
CASSSQGLAVGMNTEAFF
TGTGCCAGCAGTTCTCAGGGTCTAGCCGTCGGTATGAACACTGAAGCTTTCTTT
>many|TRBV2|TRBJ2-6|.
CASSLGGTGANVLTF
TGTGCCAGCAGTCTTGGAGGGACTGGGGCCAACGTCCTGACTTTC
>.|TRBV7-9|TRBJ1-2|.
CASSSIRVSERANYGYTF
TGTGCCAGCAGCTCTATCCGGGTTTCGGAACGGGCTAACTATGGCTACACCTTC
>many|TRBV6-9|TRBJ2-5|.
CASSFQGSETQYF
TGTGCCAGCAGTTTCCAGGGGAGTGAGACCCAGTACTTC
>many|TRBV19|TRBJ2-5|TRBD2
CASSTRTSGRKETQYF
TGTGCCAGTAGTACCAGGACTAGCGGGAGGAAAGAGACCCAGTACTTC
>many|TRBV28|TRBJ2-7|.
CASSLYGSYEQYF
TGTGCCAGCAGTTTATACGGGAGTTACGAGCAGTACTTC
>few|TRBV12-3/TRBV12-4|TRBJ1-1|.
CASSFQDRDTEAFF
TGTGCCAGCAGTTTTCAGGATAGGGACACTGAAGCTTTCTTT
>few|TRBV7-9|TRBJ1-1|.
CASTLDGSTEAFF
TGTGCCAGCACCTTGGACGGATCCACTGAAGCTTTCTTT
>few|TRBV11-2|TRBJ1-2|.
CASSLQGLDGYTF
TGTGCCAGCAGCTTACAGGGTTTGGATGGCTACACCTTC
>few|TRBV5-1|TRBJ1-1|.
CASSLVSGRMNTEAFF
TGCGCCAGCAGCTTGGTTTCCGGCCGCATGAACACTGAAGCTTTCTTT
>few|TRBV9|TRBJ2-1|TRBD2
CASSEGREIDEQFF
TGTGCCAGCAGCGAGGGGCGGGAGATCGATGAGCAGTTCTTC
>few|TRBV29-1|TRBJ2-5|.
CSVAWSIKETQYF
TGCAGCGTTGCCTGGAGCATCAAAGAGACCCAGTACTTC
>.|TRBV9|TRBJ2-2|.
CASSVEPLPMNTGELFF
TGTGCCAGCAGCGTAGAACCCCTACCAATGAACACCGGGGAGCTGTTTTTT
>few|TRBV15|TRBJ2-5|.
CATSRDVHRGDYQETQYF
TGTGCCACCAGCAGAGATGTCCACCGCGGGGACTACCAAGAGACCCAGTACTTC
>.|TRBV28|TRBJ2-5|TRBD1
CASSHSGTGRRETQYF
TGTGCCAGCAGCCACTCCGGGACAGGCCGCCGGGAGACCCAGTACTTC
>.|TRBV7-6|TRBJ2-7|.
CASSLARESYEQYF
TGTGCCAGCAGCTTAGCGCGGGAATCTTACGAGCAGTACTTC
>.|TRBV9|TRBJ1-1|.
CASSGGEGVTEAFF
TGTGCCAGCAGCGGGGGTGAGGGGGTGACTGAAGCTTTCTTT
>.|TRBV20-1|TRBJ2-5|TRBD2
CSASPGTSGRQTQYF
TGCAGTGCTTCCCCCGGGACTAGCGGGAGACAGACCCAGTACTTC
>.|TRBV20-1|TRBJ2-7|.
CSARTDDYEQYF
TGCAGTGCTAGAACCGACGACTACGAGCAGTACTTC
>.|TRBV6-2/TRBV6-3|TRBJ2-5|TRBD2
CASSRDLPGLAVQETQYF
TGTGCCAGCAGCCGAGACTTACCGGGACTAGCGGTTCAAGAGACCCAGTACTTC
>many|TRBV5-1|TRBJ1-4|.
CASSLLGTQGEKLFF
TGCGCCAGCAGCTTGTTAGGGACGCAAGGTGAAAAACTGTTTTTT
>few|TRBV10-3|TRBJ2-2|.
CAISESSGRDTGELFF
TGTGCCATCAGTGAGTCGTCAGGGCGGGACACCGGGGAGCTGTTTTTT
>many|TRBV27|TRBJ2-7|TRBD1
CASSLDRDYSYEQYF
TGTGCCAGCAGTTTGGACAGGGATTATTCCTACGAGCAGTACTTC
>many|TRBV29-1|TRBJ2-7|.
CSVELPLAAHEQYF
TGCAGCGTTGAACTTCCGCTAGCAGCGCACGAGCAGTACTTC